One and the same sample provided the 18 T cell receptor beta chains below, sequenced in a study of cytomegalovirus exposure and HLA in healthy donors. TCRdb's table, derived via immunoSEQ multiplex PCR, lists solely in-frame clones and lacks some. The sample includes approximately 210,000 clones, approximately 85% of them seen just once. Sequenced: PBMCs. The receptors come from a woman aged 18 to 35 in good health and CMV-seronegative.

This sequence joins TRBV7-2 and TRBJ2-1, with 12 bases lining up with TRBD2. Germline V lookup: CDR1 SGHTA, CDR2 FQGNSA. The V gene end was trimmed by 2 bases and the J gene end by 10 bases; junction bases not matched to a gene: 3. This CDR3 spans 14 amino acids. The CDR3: CASSLLLAGGEQFF. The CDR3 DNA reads TGTGCCAGCAGCTTACTCCTAGCGGGGGGGGAGCAGTTCTTC.

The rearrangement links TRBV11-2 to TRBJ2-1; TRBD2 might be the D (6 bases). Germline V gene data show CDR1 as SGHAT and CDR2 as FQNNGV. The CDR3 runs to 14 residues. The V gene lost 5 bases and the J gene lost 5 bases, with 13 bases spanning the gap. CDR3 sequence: CASSTGTWDNEQFF. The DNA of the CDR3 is TGTGCCAGCAGCACCGGGACTTGGGACAATGAGCAGTTCTTC.

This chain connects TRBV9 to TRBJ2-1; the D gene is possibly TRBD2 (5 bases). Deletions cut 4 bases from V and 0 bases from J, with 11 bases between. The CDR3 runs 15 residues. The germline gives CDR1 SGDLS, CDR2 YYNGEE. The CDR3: CASSRGPSSYNEQFF. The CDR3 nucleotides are TGTGCCAGCAGCCGCGGGCCAAGCTCCTACAATGAGCAGTTCTTC.

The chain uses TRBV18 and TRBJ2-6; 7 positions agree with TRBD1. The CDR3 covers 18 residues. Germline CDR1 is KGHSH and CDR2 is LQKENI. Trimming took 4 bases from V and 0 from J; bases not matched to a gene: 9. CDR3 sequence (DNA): TGTGCCAGCTCACTTGACAGGGCCGGGGCCTCTGGGGCCAACGTCCTGACTTTC. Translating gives CASSLDRAGASGANVLTF.

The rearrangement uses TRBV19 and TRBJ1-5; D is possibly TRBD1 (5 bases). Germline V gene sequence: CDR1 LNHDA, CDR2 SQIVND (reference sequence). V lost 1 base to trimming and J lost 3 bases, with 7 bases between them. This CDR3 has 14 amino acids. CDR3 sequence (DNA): TGTGCCAGTAGTATAGGACAGTTCAATCAGCCCCAGCATTTT. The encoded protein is CASSIGQFNQPQHF.

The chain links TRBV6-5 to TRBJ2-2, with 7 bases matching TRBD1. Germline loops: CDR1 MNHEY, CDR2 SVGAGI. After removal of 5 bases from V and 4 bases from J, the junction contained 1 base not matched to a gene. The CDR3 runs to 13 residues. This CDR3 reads CASSRDSTGELFF. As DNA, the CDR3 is TGTGCCAGCAGTAGGGACAGCACCGGGGAGCTGTTTTTT.

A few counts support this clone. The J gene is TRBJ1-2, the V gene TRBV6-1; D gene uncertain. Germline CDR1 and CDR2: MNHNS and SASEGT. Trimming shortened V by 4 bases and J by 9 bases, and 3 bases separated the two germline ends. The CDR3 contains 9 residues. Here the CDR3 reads CASSGSYTF. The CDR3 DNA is TGTGCCAGCAGTGGTAGCTACACCTTC.

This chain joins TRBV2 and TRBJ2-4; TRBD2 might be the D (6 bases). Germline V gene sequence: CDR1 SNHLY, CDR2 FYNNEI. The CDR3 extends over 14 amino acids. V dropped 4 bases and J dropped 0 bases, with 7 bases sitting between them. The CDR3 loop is CASSAGLAKNIQYF. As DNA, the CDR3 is TGTGCCAGCAGTGCGGGACTAGCCAAAAACATTCAGTACTTC.

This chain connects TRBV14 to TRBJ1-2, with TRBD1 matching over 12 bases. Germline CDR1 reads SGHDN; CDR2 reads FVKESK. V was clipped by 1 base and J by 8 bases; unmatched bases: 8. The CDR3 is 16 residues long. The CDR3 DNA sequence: TGTGCCAGCAGCCAAGCCGGGACAGGGGGCGCCGGGGGCTACACCTTC. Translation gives CASSQAGTGGAGGYTF.

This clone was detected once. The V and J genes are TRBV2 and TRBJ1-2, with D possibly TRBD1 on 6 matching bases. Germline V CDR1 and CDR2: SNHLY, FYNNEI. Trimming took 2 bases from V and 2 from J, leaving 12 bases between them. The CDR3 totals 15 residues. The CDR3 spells CASSERQGINYGYTF. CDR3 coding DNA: TGTGCCAGCAGTGAAAGGCAGGGGATCAACTATGGCTACACCTTC. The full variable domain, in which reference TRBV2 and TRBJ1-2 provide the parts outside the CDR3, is EPEVTQTPSHQVTQMGQEVILRCVPISNHLYFYWYRQILGQKVEFLVSFYNNEISEKSEIFDDQFSVERPDGSNFTLKIRSTKLEDSAMYFCASSERQGINYGYTFGSGTRLTVV.

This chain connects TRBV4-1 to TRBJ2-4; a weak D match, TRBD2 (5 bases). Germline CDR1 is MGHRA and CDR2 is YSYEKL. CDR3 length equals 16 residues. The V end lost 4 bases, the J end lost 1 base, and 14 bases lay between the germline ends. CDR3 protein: CASSPGSIAAKNIQYF. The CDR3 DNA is TGCGCCAGCAGCCCTGGGAGCATCGCGGCCAAAAACATTCAGTACTTC.

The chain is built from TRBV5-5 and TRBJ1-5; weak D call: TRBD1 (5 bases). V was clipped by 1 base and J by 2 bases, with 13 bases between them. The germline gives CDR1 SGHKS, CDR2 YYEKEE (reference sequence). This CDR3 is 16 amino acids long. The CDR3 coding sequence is TGTGCCAGCAGCTTGACCCAGGGCAACGGCAATCAGCCCCAGCATTTT. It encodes CASSLTQGNGNQPQHF. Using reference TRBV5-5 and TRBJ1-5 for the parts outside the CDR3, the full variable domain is DAGVTQSPTHLIKTRGQQVTLRCSPISGHKSVSWYQQVLGQGPQFIFQYYEKEERGRGNFPDRFSARQFPNYSSELNVNALLLGDSALYLCASSLTQGNGNQPQHFGDGTRLSIL.

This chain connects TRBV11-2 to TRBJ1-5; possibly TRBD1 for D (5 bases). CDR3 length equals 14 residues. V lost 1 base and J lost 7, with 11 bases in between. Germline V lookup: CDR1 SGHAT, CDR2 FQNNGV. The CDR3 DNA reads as TGTGCCAGCAGCTTAGCTGGGGCAGGGCAGCCCCAGCATTTT. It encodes CASSLAGAGQPQHF.

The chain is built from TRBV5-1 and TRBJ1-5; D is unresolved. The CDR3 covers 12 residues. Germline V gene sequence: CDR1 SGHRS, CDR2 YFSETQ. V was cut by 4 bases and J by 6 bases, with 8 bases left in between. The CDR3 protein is CASSDGVQPQHF. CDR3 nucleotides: TGCGCCAGCAGCGACGGGGTTCAGCCCCAGCATTTT.

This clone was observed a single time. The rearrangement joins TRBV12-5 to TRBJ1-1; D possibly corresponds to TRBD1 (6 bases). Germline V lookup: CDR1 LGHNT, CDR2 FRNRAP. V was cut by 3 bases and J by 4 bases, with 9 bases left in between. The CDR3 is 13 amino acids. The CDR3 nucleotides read TGTGCTAGTGGTTTAACACAGGGCACTGAAGCTTTCTTT. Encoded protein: CASGLTQGTEAFF.

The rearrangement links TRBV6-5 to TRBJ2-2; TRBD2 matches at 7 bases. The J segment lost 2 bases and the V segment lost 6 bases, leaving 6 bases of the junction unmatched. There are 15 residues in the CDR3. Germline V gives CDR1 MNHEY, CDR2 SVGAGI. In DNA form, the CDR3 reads TGTGCCAGCAGCCTAAGCGGGGTTAACACCGGGGAGCTGTTTTTT. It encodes CASSLSGVNTGELFF.

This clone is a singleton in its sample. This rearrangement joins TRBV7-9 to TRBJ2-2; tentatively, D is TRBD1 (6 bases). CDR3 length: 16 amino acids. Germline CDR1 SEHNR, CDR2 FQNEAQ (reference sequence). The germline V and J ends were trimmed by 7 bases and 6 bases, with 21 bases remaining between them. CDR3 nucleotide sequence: TGTGCCAGCAAGGATTACAGGGATAGTGGGGCCGGGGAGCTGTTTTTT. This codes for CASKDYRDSGAGELFF.

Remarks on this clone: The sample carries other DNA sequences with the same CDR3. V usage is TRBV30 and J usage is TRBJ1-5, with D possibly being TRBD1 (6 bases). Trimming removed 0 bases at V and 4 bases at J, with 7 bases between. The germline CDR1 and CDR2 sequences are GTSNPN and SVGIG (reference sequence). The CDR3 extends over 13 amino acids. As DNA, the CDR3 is TGTGCCTGGAGTGTCAGGGGAAATCAGCCCCAGCATTTT. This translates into CAWSVRGNQPQHF.